The 3 T cell receptor beta chains given below trace back to one sample, sequenced in a study of blood T cell repertoires in COVID-19. Libraries were prepared by immunoSEQ multiplex PCR; TCRdb keeps only in-frame clonotypes and omits some of them. The sample consists of under 200,000 clones, 65% to 90% of them appearing once. Sequencing was performed on peripheral blood. The receptors come from a human donor in a cohort sampled during active COVID-19.

This clone was detected once. This chain uses TRBV2 with TRBJ2-2; D is unresolved. CDR1 and CDR2 from the germline V gene are SNHLY and FYNNEI. The CDR3 contains 15 residues. V was cut by 3 bases and J by 0 bases, with 8 bases left in between. This CDR3 reads CASSEGSANTGELFF. CDR3 sequence (DNA): TGTGCCAGCAGTGAGGGCTCAGCGAACACCGGGGAGCTGTTTTTT.

The V and J genes are TRBV28 and TRBJ1-4, with 7 bases lining up with TRBD1. The CDR3 extends over 14 amino acids. CDR1 MDHEN and CDR2 SYDVKM come from the germline V gene. Trimming at V came to 8 bases and at J to 4 bases, leaving 7 bases not matched to a gene. CDR3 sequence reads: CASGDSPLNEKLFF. The CDR3 DNA reads as TGTGCCAGCGGGGACAGCCCGCTTAATGAAAAACTGTTTTTT. Filled out from reference TRBV28 and TRBJ1-4, the complete variable domain reads DVKVTQSSRYLVKRTGEKVFLECVQDMDHENMFWYRQDPGLGLRLIYFSYDVKMKEKGDIPEGYSVSREKKERFSLILESASTNQTSMYLCASGDSPLNEKLFFGSGTQLSVL.

V and J are TRBV7-3 and TRBJ2-2; 11 nucleotides match TRBD2. With V trimmed by 2 bases and J by 0 bases, 5 bases remained unmatched. The CDR3 is made up of 18 amino acids. CDR1 and CDR2 from the germline V gene are SGHTA and FQGTGA. This chain's CDR3 is CASSLQASGGTNTGELFF. The CDR3 DNA reads as TGTGCCAGCAGCTTACAAGCTAGCGGGGGGACGAACACCGGGGAGCTGTTTTTT.